This T cell receptor (beta chain) was sequenced for a study of T-cell reconstitution after alpha-beta-depleted transplantation in children. The sample holds many counts of this clonotype. The germline CDR1 and CDR2 sequences are DFQATT and SNEGSKA (reference sequence). This CDR3 region has 13 residues. Trimming took 3 bases from V and 5 from J, leaving 10 bases between them. Unique molecular identifiers were incorporated during preparation of the TCRbeta library. TCRdb analysed the PCR reads with MiXCR anew, one entry per CDR3 protein. The table records some 640,000 distinct CDR3 sequences, roughly 15% of them present only once.

The sample in question was PBMCs from the stem cell graft donor, obtained from the stem cell graft. This clonotype originated in a human donor who donated a stem cell graft to a child with acute myeloid leukemia. V usage is TRBV20-1 and J usage is TRBJ2-2; unclear D gene. This CDR3 reads CSASRVRTGELFF. CDR3 bases: TGCAGTGCTAGCCGGGTTAGGACCGGGGAGCTGTTTTTT.